What follows describes a single TCR beta chain. Profiled with immunoSEQ multiplex PCR; TCRdb holds only in-frame clones, not every one. The sample lists about 680,000 clones; roughly nine tenths were seen once. Treatment here: 15 to 20 received Ad26.COV2.S at low or high dose, single or two shots; a few received placebo; per-sample allocation not given. It was on day 63 after the first vaccine or placebo injection that samples were taken. Trimming took 0 bases from V and 1 from J, leaving 9 bases between them. Germline V lookup: CDR1 SQVTM, CDR2 ANQGSEA. The CDR3 contains 14 residues. The sample comes from a study of Ad26.COV2.S vaccination and SARS-CoV-2 variants. About the study: Each vaccinee took Ad26.COV2.S intramuscularly, once or twice 56 days apart.

The starting material was peripheral blood, obtained in a trial of Ad26.COV2.S vaccine versus placebo. The TCR sequence derives from a person aged 18-60 years who received the Ad26.COV2.S COVID-19 vaccine or a placebo. This rearrangement joins TRBV29-1 to TRBJ1-2; D is ambiguous. CDR3 bases: TGCAGCGTTGAAGATTCCCATCTTAACTATGGCTACACCTTC. This gives the protein CSVEDSHLNYGYTF.